The clone carrying this T cell receptor (beta chain) turned up a few times. Primers targeting TRAV and TRBV primed first-strand cDNA, covering alpha and beta chains. Amplification of TCRs used a constant-region primer and V-primer adapter for roughly 21 PCR cycles. One entry per CDR3 protein results from TCRdb running MiXCR on the reads. The repertoire has 50,000 or so distinct CDR3 sequences, less than 30% of them found once; the top ten carry approximately 6.4%. Time point noted: after trial treatment. Treatment meaning: LDRT plus nivolumab, ipilimumab, low-dose cyclophosphamide and aspirin (RACIN trial). The source of the sample is a study of low-dose radiotherapy and immunotherapy resistance in tumors. Overall study context: Doses delivered to Cohort 2 were 1 Gy per fraction every two weeks, amounting to 13 Gy over 26 weeks.

CDR3 length: 14 residues. Germline V gene data show CDR1 as SEHNR and CDR2 as FQNEAQ (reference sequence). V was cut by 2 bases and J by 6 bases, with 13 bases left in between. Here the sequenced sample was PBMCs, taken after low-dose radiotherapy plus immunotherapy. The receptor was derived from a male donor with prostate cancer. The chain employs TRBV7-9 and TRBJ1-1; the D is unclear. This CDR3 is CASSLYTNGPEAFF. As DNA, the CDR3 is TGTGCCAGCAGCTTATATACCAATGGCCCTGAAGCTTTCTTT.